A selection of T cell receptor beta chains follows, all from one sample in a study of metastatic and nonmetastatic thyroid tumors. TCRdb re-called clones via MiXCR from the PCR reads. This sample has about 9,300 clones, with around 29% found just once. Sequencing was performed on tumor tissue. The origin of the receptors is a female donor with papillary thyroid cancer or a benign thyroid nodule (not recorded which). Some clones in this sample may be carry-over from other donors' samples. Each CDR3 is given with its conserved first and last residue. D genes are given only for firm matches. The size of a clone is reported for some rows only, either as once, few or many, or as a class for expanded clones.

CDR3 DNA | CDR3 protein | V gene | D gene | clone size | J gene
TGCGCCAGCAGCTCGGAAAGCGGGATTTCCTACAATGAGCAGTTCTTC | CASSSESGISYNEQFF | TRBV5-1 | TRBD2 | NA | TRBJ2-1
TGTGTCAGCAGCCTGGGGACTAGCGGGAGGGCCGATGAGCAGTTCTTC | CVSSLGTSGRADEQFF | TRBV6-2/TRBV6-3 | TRBD2 | many | TRBJ2-1
TGTGCCAGTACCGCGAGGGGGGGCGAAACAGATACGCAGTATTTT | CASTARGGETDTQYF | TRBV19 | NA | once | TRBJ2-3
TGTGCCAGCAGTACGGGACAGGTTCCTGGAAACACCATATATTTT | CASSTGQVPGNTIYF | TRBV6-1 | TRBD1 | few | TRBJ1-3
TGTGCCAGCACCACGGTCAATGAGCAGTTCTTC | CASTTVNEQFF | TRBV6-2/TRBV6-3 | NA | few | TRBJ2-1
TGTGCCACCAGCAGAGAGCGGGCAGCGGGAGGGTACCCCAAGAACACCGGGGAGCTGTTTTTT | CATSRERAAGGYPKNTGELFF | TRBV15 | TRBD2 | NA | TRBJ2-2
TGTGCCAGCAATCCCCTAGCGGGACAGAATGAGCAGTTCTTC | CASNPLAGQNEQFF | TRBV7-9 | TRBD2 | many | TRBJ2-1
TGTGCCAGCAGTTTGGAGGGGTATGGCTACACCTTC | CASSLEGYGYTF | TRBV12-3/TRBV12-4 | NA | medium-sized | TRBJ1-2
TGTGCCAGCAGCCGCGGGGTTATAGTGACTGAAGCTTTCTTT | CASSRGVIVTEAFF | TRBV11-2 | NA | NA | TRBJ1-1
TGTGCCAGCAGCTCGGAGGGCGTCGGGGGAGATTATGGCTACACCTTC | CASSSEGVGGDYGYTF | TRBV11-3 | NA | medium-sized | TRBJ1-2
TGTGCCAGTAAAATGCGGACGTGCGTATTTCAAACAGATACGCAGTATTTT | CASKMRTCVFQTDTQYF | TRBV19 | NA | NA | TRBJ2-3
TGTGCCAGCAGTTTAACGGGACAGGGCGCCTACGAGCAGTACTTC | CASSLTGQGAYEQYF | TRBV27 | TRBD1 | few | TRBJ2-7
TGTGCCAGCATCTTCGCCCGACCGGACTATCGGGATATCAGGCGGAGTGAGCAGTTCTTC | CASIFARPDYRDIRRSEQFF | TRBV7-2 | NA | NA | TRBJ2-1
TGTGCCAGCTCCCCGGCATTCAGCCCTGCCTGGGAGCTGTTTTTT | CASSPAFSPAWELFF | TRBV18 | NA | many | TRBJ2-2
TGTGCCAGCAGCTCCGGGATCTCCACCGGGGAGCTGTTTTTT | CASSSGISTGELFF | TRBV7-2 | NA | NA | TRBJ2-2
TGTGCCAGCATTTTAGATGAATCGGGAGCCACAGATACGCAGTATTTT | CASILDESGATDTQYF | TRBV12-3/TRBV12-4 | NA | few | TRBJ2-3
TGTGCCAGCAGTTTGTCGCACGTCCAATTCTCCTACGAGCAGTACTTC | CASSLSHVQFSYEQYF | TRBV6-1 | NA | few | TRBJ2-7
TGCAGTGCGGGCATCTACGAGCAGTACTTC | CSAGIYEQYF | TRBV20-1 | NA | medium-sized | TRBJ2-7
TGTGCCAGCAGTGACAACAGGGGGCAAGGCTACACCTTC | CASSDNRGQGYTF | TRBV6-4 | TRBD1 | NA | TRBJ1-2
TGCGCCAGCAGTGAAGCGGGGGGCTGGAATTCACCCCTCCACTTT | CASSEAGGWNSPLHF | TRBV10-1 | NA | few | TRBJ1-6
TGCAGTGCCACTGGGACTAGCGGGAGGTTAGAGACCCAGTACTTC | CSATGTSGRLETQYF | TRBV20-1 | TRBD2 | many | TRBJ2-5
TGTGCCAGCAGTTTTCGGGGGAACTATGGCTACACCTTC | CASSFRGNYGYTF | TRBV27 | NA | medium-sized | TRBJ1-2
TGCGCCAGCAGCCAGGGGTTGGGGGATACCTACGAGCAGTACTTC | CASSQGLGDTYEQYF | TRBV4-1 | NA | many | TRBJ2-7
TGTGCCAGCAGCCCTCGACACCACACTGAAGCTTTCTTT | CASSPRHHTEAFF | TRBV6-1 | NA | medium-sized | TRBJ1-1
TGTGCCAGCCGCCTAGCGAACACAGATACGCAGTATTTT | CASRLANTDTQYF | TRBV11-3 | NA | NA | TRBJ2-3
TGTGCCAGCAGTTTTCTTAGCGGCACAGATACGCAGTATTTT | CASSFLSGTDTQYF | TRBV28 | NA | medium-sized | TRBJ2-3
TGTGCCAGCAGTTTACCTAGCACCCACACGGATACGCAGTATTTT | CASSLPSTHTDTQYF | TRBV28 | NA | few | TRBJ2-3
TGCGCCAGCAGCTTGTCCACGGGGCTAACTGAAGCTTTCTTT | CASSLSTGLTEAFF | TRBV5-1 | NA | NA | TRBJ1-1
TGTGCCAGCAGCTTTCTTAGCGGGGGCTCCTACGAGCAGTACTTC | CASSFLSGGSYEQYF | TRBV11-2 | TRBD2 | NA | TRBJ2-7
TGTGCCAGCAGCTTACAGGGGAAGTCCTACGAGCAGTACTTC | CASSLQGKSYEQYF | TRBV11-2 | NA | NA | TRBJ2-7
TGCAGTGCTAGAACGGACAGTAACACTGAAGCTTTCTTT | CSARTDSNTEAFF | TRBV20-1 | NA | NA | TRBJ1-1
TGTGCCAGCAAGACTGAGGGGCACACAGATACGCAGTATTTT | CASKTEGHTDTQYF | TRBV6-1 | NA | few | TRBJ2-3
TGTGCCAGCAGCCAAGTTGCGGGTAGCTCCTACAATGAGCAGTTCTTC | CASSQVAGSSYNEQFF | TRBV3-1 | NA | NA | TRBJ2-1
TGCAGTGCCCGACGGGGCGGGAGGAGTGACACCGGGGAGCTGTTTTTT | CSARRGGRSDTGELFF | TRBV20-1 | TRBD2 | many | TRBJ2-2
TGTGCCAGCCTTAAAAGCGGGAAAGAGACAGATACGCAGTATTTT | CASLKSGKETDTQYF | TRBV27 | TRBD2 | NA | TRBJ2-3
TGTGCCAGCAGCCAAGATCTTGGAAAAGAGACACAGTACTTC | CASSQDLGKETQYF | TRBV4-2 | NA | once | TRBJ2-5
TGCAGTGCTAGAGATGAGGGGACATTAAAACATCGGGACAGCAATGAGCAGTTCTTC | CSARDEGTLKHRDSNEQFF | TRBV20-1 | TRBD1 | many | TRBJ2-1
TGTGCCATCAGTCTTTCGTGGGGTGAGCAGTTCTTC | CAISLSWGEQFF | TRBV10-3 | NA | many | TRBJ2-1
TGTGCCAGCAGCTCGCGACAGGGATGGAGTGAAAAACTGTTTTTT | CASSSRQGWSEKLFF | TRBV7-2 | TRBD1 | medium-sized | TRBJ1-4
TGTGCCAGCAGCTTAGCGGGAGCGGTTAATGAGCAGTTCTTC | CASSLAGAVNEQFF | TRBV7-3 | TRBD2 | NA | TRBJ2-1
TGTGCCTGGAGTGGAGACGAGCAGTACTTC | CAWSGDEQYF | TRBV30 | NA | NA | TRBJ2-7
TGCAGTGCTAGAGATTATACCGGCGCCGGGGAGCTGTTTTTT | CSARDYTGAGELFF | TRBV20-1 | NA | medium-sized | TRBJ2-2
TGTGCCAGCAGCTCAAACGGGGGAGGCTCCTACAATGAGCAGTTCTTC | CASSSNGGGSYNEQFF | TRBV7-3 | NA | NA | TRBJ2-1
TGCGCCAGCACCCGGGACAGGGGATCCTACGAGCAGTACTTC | CASTRDRGSYEQYF | TRBV4-1 | TRBD1 | NA | TRBJ2-7
TGTGCCAGCATTGACCTGGGACAGGGCTATGGCTACACCTTC | CASIDLGQGYGYTF | TRBV6-1 | TRBD1 | NA | TRBJ1-2
TGTGCCAGCAGCCCATCCCTAGGGGGGAGAACAGATACGCAGTATTTT | CASSPSLGGRTDTQYF | TRBV13 | NA | NA | TRBJ2-3
TGCGCCAGCAGCTTAGATACAGGGCGGGAGACCCAGTACTTC | CASSLDTGRETQYF | TRBV5-1 | NA | many | TRBJ2-5
TGTGCCAGCAGCTTGGGGGGACCGACCATATATTTT | CASSLGGPTIYF | TRBV5-4 | NA | many | TRBJ1-3
TGTGCCAGCAGTTCCCAGCGGGAGAACTACGAGCAGTACTTC | CASSSQRENYEQYF | TRBV6-2/TRBV6-3 | TRBD2 | NA | TRBJ2-7
TGTGCCAGCAGCTTAGCGGGACAGAGCAATCAGCCCCAGCATTTT | CASSLAGQSNQPQHF | TRBV7-2 | TRBD1 | NA | TRBJ1-5